This T cell receptor (beta chain) came from a study of T cell changes during pregnancy in multiple sclerosis. The CDR3 is 17 amino acids. This table comes from immunoSEQ multiplex PCR, and its TCRdb copy is limited to in-frame clones, with some not included. This sample has roughly 49,000 clones; 80% to 95% occur once, and the top ten carry about 0.99%. The chain uses TRBV12-2 and TRBJ1-5. TRBV12-2 is a documented pseudogene. The material was peripheral blood, obtained after pregnancy. The TCR originated in a female donor with multiple sclerosis, enrolled in a pregnancy study. As DNA, the CDR3 is TGTGCAAGTCGCTTAGCGTGTTTAGGAGGGTGCAATCAGCCCCAGCATTTT. It specifies CASRLACLGGCNQPQHF.